This TCR beta chain was recovered during a study of blood T cell repertoires in COVID-19. About the study: The United States, Italy and Spain were the sources of the acute and convalescent COVID-19 samples. T cells, B-cell-depleted T cells, or PBMCs supplied cDNA or gDNA.

The CDR3 is made up of 16 amino acids. V lost 3 bases and J lost 4; bases outside the gene matches: 4. Germline CDR1 and CDR2: KGHSH and LQKENI. The authors' processing: Counts of nucleated cells, estimated from reference gene primer amplification, were obtained. TCRdb keeps only in-frame clones here, not all; method: immunoSEQ multiplex PCR. Clonal size and the V and J genes are those of that table, whereas D and trimming came from the DNA. The repertoire holds some 100,000 clones, with about 89% as singletons. The sample taken for sequencing was peripheral blood. This TCR was recovered from a human donor with acute or convalescent COVID-19. The donor label of this sample is uncertain. The rearrangement uses TRBV18 and TRBJ2-1; 12 bases agree with TRBD2. The CDR3 nucleotides read TGTGCCAGCTCACCCTGGACTAGCGGGAAGTACAATGAGCAGTTCTTC. Translation: CASSPWTSGKYNEQFF.